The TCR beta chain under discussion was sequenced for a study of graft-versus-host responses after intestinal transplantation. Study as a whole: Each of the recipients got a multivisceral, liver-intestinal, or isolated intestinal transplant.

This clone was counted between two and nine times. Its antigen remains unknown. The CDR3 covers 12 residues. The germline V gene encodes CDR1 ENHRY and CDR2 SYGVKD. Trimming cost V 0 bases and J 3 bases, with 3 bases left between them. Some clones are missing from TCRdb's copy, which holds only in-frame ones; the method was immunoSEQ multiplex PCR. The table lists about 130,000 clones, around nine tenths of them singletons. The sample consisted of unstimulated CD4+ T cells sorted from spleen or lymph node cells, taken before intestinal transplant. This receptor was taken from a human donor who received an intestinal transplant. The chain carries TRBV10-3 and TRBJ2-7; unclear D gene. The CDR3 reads CAISESYYEQYF. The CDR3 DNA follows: TGTGCCATCAGTGAGTCGTACTACGAGCAGTACTTC.